These 7 T cell receptor beta chains were all obtained from the same sample, sequenced in a study of blood T cell repertoires in COVID-19. Only in-frame clones appear in the TCRdb table, and some are missing; sequencing was by immunoSEQ multiplex PCR. The sample consists of 310,000 or so clones, 75% to 95% of them appearing once. Sequences were obtained from PBMCs or T cells enriched from blood (not recorded which). The receptors shown here come from a woman aged 25 to 39 who had recovered from COVID-19.

As DNA, the CDR3 is TGCAGCGTTGATCGGGGTTCGGGCACAGATACGCAGTATTTT. Its translation: CSVDRGSGTDTQYF. The chain has TRBV29-1 and TRBJ2-3; D may be TRBD2 (5 bases). The CDR3 runs 14 residues. Germline V lookup: CDR1 SQVTM, CDR2 ANQGSEA. The germline V and J ends were trimmed by 3 bases and 1 base, with 11 bases remaining between them.

This chain connects TRBV29-1 to TRBJ1-2, with 7 bases identical to TRBD1. Trimming removed 8 bases from V and 6 bases from J; junction bases left unmatched: 9. Germline V gene lookup returns CDR1 SQVTM and CDR2 ANQGSEA. CDR3 length: 12 amino acids. The CDR3 coding sequence is TGCAGCCTGATGACAGGGTCGGATGGCTACACCTTC. Its protein is CSLMTGSDGYTF.

The sample holds one count of this clone. J is TRBJ1-1 and V is TRBV12-5; D gene ambiguous. CDR3 length: 13 residues. The germline gives CDR1 LGHNT, CDR2 FRNRAP. V gave up 5 bases and J gave up 9 bases, with 16 bases separating them. For the CDR3, the DNA is TGTGCTAGTGGTCACGGAGCTCGGAGAAAAGCTTTCTTT. Its protein product is CASGHGARRKAFF.

The chain employs TRBV7-3 and TRBJ2-1; 10 bases fit TRBD1. Losses at the gene ends were 5 bases for V and 4 bases for J; bases not matched to a gene: 8. The germline V gene has CDR1 SGHTA and CDR2 FQGTGA. The CDR3 length is 16 residues. The CDR3 nucleotides are TGTGCCAGCAGCCCAGCAGGGACAGGGGCTTACAATGAGCAGTTCTTC. This encodes CASSPAGTGAYNEQFF.

V is TRBV6-5 and J is TRBJ1-1, with 11 bases that match TRBD1. This CDR3 comprises 15 residues. Germline trimming cut 4 bases from V and 5 bases from J; bases unmatched to any gene: 6. Germline V gives CDR1 MNHEY, CDR2 SVGAGI. In nucleotides, the CDR3 is TGTGCCAGCAGTTTTCTCGGGACAGGGGGGACTGAAGCTTTCTTT. Translation gives CASSFLGTGGTEAFF.

The chain has TRBV5-1 and TRBJ2-5, with 8 positions matching TRBD2. There are 15 residues in the CDR3. J lost 3 bases, V lost 5 bases, and 9 bases had no gene match. Per the germline V gene, CDR1 is SGHRS and CDR2 is YFSETQ. The CDR3 DNA sequence: TGCGCCAGCAGGGCTAGACTAGCGTCTGAAGAGACCCAGTACTTC. Protein sequence: CASRARLASEETQYF.

This clone has just one count. The CDR3 DNA sequence: TGTGCCAGCAGAGAGGCCGCGGTGAAACTGTTTTTT. Its protein is CASREAAVKLFF. This chain uses TRBV28 with TRBJ1-4; D not resolved. V lost 6 bases and J 11 bases, leaving 13 bases between the germline ends. The length of the CDR3 is 12 residues. Germline loops: CDR1 MDHEN, CDR2 SYDVKM.